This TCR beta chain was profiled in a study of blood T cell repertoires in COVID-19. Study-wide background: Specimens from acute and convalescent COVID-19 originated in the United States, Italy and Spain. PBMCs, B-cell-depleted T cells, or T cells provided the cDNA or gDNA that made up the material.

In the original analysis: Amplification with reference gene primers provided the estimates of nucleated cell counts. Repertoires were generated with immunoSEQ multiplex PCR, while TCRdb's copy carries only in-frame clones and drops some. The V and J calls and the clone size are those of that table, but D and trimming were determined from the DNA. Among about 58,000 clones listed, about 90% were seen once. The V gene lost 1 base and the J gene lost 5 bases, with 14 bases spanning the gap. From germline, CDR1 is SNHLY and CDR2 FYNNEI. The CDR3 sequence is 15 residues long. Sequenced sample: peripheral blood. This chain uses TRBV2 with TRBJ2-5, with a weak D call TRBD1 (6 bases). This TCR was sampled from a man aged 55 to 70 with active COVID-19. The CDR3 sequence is CASSEDRTDRETQYF. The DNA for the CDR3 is TGTGCCAGCAGTGAAGATCGGACAGACAGGGAGACCCAGTACTTC.